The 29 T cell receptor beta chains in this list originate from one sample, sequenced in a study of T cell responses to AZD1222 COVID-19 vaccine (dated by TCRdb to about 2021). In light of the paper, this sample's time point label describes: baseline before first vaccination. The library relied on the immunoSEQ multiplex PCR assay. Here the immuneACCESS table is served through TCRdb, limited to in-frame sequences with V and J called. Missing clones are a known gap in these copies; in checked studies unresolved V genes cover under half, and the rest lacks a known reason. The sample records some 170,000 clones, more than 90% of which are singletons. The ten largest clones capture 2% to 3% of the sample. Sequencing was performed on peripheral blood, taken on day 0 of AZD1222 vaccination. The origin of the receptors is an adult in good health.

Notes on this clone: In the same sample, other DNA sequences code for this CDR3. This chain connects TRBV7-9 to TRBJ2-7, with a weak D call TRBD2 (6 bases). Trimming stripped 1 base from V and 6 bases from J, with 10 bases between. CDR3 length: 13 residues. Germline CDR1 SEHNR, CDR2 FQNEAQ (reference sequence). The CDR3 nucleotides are TGTGCCAGCAGCTTAGGACCCGGGGGCGAGCAGTACTTC. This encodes CASSLGPGGEQYF.

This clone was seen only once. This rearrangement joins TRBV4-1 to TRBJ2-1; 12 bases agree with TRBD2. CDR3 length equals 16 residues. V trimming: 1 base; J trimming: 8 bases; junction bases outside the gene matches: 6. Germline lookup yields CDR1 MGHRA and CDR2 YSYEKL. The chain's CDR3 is CASSQVRTSGTYEQFF. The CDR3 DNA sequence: TGCGCCAGCAGCCAAGTAAGGACTAGCGGGACCTATGAGCAGTTCTTC.

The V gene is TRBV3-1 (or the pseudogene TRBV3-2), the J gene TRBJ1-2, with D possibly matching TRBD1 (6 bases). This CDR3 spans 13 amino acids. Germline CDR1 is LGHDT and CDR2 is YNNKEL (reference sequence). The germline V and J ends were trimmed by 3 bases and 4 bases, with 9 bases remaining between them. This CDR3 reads CASSHEGGYGYTF. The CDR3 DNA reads TGTGCCAGCAGCCATGAGGGGGGCTATGGCTACACCTTC.

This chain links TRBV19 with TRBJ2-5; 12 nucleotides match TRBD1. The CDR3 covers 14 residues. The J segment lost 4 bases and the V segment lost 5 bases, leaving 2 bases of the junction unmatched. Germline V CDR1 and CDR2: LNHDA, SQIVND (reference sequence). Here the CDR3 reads CASSWDRGRETQYF. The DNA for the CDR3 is TGTGCCAGTAGTTGGGACAGGGGGCGAGAGACCCAGTACTTC. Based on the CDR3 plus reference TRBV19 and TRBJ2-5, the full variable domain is DGGITQSPKYLFRKEGQNVTLSCEQNLNHDAMYWYRQDPGQGLRLIYYSQIVNDFQKGDIAEGYSVSREKKESFPLTVTSAQKNPTAFYLCASSWDRGRETQYFGPGTRLLVL.

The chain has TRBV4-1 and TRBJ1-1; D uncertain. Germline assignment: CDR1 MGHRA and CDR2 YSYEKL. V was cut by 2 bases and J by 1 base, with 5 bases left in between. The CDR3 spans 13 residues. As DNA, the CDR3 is TGCGCCAGCAGCCAACCACGGAACACTGAAGCTTTCTTT. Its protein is CASSQPRNTEAFF.

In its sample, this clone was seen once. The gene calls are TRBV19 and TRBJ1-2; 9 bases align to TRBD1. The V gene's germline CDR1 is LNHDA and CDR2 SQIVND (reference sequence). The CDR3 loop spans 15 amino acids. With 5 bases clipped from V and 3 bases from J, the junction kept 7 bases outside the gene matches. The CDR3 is CASSHPGQGDYGYTF. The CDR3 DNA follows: TGTGCCAGTAGTCATCCGGGACAGGGCGACTATGGCTACACCTTC.

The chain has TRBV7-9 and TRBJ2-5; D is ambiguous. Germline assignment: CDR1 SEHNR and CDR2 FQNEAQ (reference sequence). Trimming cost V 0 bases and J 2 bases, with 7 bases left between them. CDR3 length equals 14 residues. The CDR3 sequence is CASSLAEMQETQYF. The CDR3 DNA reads TGTGCCAGCAGCTTAGCGGAGATGCAAGAGACCCAGTACTTC.

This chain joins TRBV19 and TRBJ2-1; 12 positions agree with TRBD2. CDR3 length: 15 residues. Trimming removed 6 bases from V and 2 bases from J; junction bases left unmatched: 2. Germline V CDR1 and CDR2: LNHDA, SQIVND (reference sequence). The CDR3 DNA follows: TGTGCCAGTAGCAGACTAGCGGGAGCCTACAATGAGCAGTTCTTC. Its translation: CASSRLAGAYNEQFF.

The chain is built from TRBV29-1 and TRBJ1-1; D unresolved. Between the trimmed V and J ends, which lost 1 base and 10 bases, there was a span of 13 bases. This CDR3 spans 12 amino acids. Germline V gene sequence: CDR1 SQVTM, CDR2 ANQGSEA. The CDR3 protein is CSVEGLEGPAFF. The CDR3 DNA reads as TGCAGCGTTGAAGGGTTAGAGGGTCCAGCTTTCTTT.

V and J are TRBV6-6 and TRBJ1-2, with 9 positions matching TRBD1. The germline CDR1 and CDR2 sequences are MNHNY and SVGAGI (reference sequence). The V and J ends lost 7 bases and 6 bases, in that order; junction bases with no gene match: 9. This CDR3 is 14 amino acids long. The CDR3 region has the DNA TGTGCCAGCACCCGGACAGGGGATCTTCATGGCTACACCTTC. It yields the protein CASTRTGDLHGYTF.

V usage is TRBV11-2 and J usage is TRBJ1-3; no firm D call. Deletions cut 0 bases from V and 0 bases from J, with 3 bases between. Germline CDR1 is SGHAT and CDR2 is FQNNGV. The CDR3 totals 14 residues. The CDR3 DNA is TGTGCCAGCAGCTTAGAGGCCTCTGGAAACACCATATATTTT. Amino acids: CASSLEASGNTIYF.

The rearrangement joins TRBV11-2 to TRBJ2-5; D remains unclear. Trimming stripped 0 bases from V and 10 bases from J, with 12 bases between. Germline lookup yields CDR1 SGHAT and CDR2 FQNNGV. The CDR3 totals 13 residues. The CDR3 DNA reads TGTGCCAGCAGCTTAGAACCGCTGGTGGGCCAGTACTTC. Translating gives CASSLEPLVGQYF.

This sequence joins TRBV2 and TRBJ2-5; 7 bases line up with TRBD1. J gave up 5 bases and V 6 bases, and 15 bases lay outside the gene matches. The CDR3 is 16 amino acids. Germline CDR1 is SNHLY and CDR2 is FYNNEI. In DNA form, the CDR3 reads TGTGCCAGCAGAATCCTACGACAGGGAGAGTGGGAGACCCAGTACTTC. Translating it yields CASRILRQGEWETQYF.

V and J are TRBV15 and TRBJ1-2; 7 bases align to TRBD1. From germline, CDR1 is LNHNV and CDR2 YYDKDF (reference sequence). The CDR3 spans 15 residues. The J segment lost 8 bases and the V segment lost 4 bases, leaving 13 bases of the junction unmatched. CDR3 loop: CATSTGGSGGKGYTF. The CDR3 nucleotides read TGTGCCACCAGCACAGGGGGTTCTGGGGGCAAGGGCTACACCTTC.

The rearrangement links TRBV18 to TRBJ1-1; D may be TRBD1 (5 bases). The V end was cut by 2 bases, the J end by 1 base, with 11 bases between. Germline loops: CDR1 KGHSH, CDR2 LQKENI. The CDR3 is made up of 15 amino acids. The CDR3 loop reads CASSPYWGENTEAFF. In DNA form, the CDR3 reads TGTGCCAGCTCACCATATTGGGGGGAGAACACTGAAGCTTTCTTT.

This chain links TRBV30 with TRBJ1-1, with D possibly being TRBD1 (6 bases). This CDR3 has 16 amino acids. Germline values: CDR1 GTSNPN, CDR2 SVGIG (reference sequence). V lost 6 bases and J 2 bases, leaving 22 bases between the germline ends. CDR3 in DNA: TGTGCCTGCCTCCAGGGGCGGCTGAAGCTTAACACTGAAGCTTTCTTT. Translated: CACLQGRLKLNTEAFF.

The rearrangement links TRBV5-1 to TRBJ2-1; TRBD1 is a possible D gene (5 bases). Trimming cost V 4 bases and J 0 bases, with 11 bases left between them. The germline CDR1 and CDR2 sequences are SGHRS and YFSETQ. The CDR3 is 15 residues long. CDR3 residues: CASSTGHSSYNEQFF. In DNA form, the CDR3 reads TGCGCCAGCAGCACTGGACATAGCTCCTACAATGAGCAGTTCTTC.

The CDR3 reads CASSQILAIYEQYF. CDR3 in DNA: TGTGCCAGCAGCCAAATACTAGCCATCTACGAGCAGTACTTC. The chain has TRBV3-1 (or the pseudogene TRBV3-2) and TRBJ2-7; the D gene is possibly TRBD2 (6 bases). Germline CDR1 and CDR2: LGHDT and YNNKEL (reference sequence). This CDR3 has 14 amino acids. The V and J ends lost 2 bases and 3 bases respectively, with 11 bases between them.

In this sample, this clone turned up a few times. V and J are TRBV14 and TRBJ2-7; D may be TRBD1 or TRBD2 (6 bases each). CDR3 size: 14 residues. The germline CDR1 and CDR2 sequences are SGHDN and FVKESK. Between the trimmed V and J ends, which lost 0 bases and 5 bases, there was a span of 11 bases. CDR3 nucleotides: TGTGCCAGCAGCCAAGAAGAGGGGGGCGACGAGCAGTACTTC. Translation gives CASSQEEGGDEQYF.

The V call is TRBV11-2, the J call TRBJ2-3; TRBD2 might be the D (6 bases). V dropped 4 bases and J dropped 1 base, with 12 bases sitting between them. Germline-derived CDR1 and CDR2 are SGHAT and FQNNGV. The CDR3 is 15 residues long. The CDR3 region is CASSSFPSGTDTQYF. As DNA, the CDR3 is TGTGCCAGCAGCTCCTTTCCTAGCGGCACAGATACGCAGTATTTT.

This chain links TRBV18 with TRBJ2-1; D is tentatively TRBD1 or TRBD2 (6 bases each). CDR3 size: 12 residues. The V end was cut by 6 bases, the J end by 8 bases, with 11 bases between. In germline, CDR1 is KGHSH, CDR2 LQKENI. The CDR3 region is CASSLRGDEQFF. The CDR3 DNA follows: TGTGCCAGCTCCCTTAGGGGGGATGAGCAGTTCTTC. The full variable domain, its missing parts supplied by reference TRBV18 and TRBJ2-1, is NAGVMQNPRHLVRRRGQEARLRCSPMKGHSHVYWYRQLPEEGLKFMVYLQKENIIDESGMPKERFSAEFPKEGPSILRIQQVVRGDSAAYFCASSLRGDEQFFGPGTRLTVL.

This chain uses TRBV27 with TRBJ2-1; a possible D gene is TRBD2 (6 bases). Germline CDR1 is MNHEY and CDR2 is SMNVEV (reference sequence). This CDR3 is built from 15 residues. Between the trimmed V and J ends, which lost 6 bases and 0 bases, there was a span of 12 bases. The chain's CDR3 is CASRQMGGSYNEQFF. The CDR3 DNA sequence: TGTGCCAGCAGGCAGATGGGAGGCTCCTACAATGAGCAGTTCTTC.

CDR3 in amino acids: CASVQGTYNEQFF. The CDR3, as DNA: TGTGCTAGTGTTCAGGGGACTTACAATGAGCAGTTCTTC. The genes are TRBV12-5 and TRBJ2-1; the D call may be TRBD1 or TRBD2 (6 bases each). CDR3 size: 13 residues. Germline V gives CDR1 LGHNT, CDR2 FRNRAP. V was trimmed by 7 bases and J by 4 bases, leaving 11 bases between them.

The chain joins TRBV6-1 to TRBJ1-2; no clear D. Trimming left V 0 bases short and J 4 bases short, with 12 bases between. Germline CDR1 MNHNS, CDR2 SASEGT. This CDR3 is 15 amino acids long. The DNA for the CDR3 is TGTGCCAGCAGTGAAGCCCCCACTCGGACCTATGGCTACACCTTC. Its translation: CASSEAPTRTYGYTF.

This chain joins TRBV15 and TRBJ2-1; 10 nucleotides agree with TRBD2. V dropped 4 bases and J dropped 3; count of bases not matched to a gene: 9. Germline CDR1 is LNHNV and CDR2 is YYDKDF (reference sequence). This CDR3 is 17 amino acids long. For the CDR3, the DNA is TGTGCCACCAGCACGTTACGAGCGGGAGGGGTCTACAATGAGCAGTTCTTC. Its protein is CATSTLRAGGVYNEQFF.

This CDR3 is CASSEMWGEGNTIYF. The CDR3 DNA reads as TGTGCCAGCAGTGAAATGTGGGGGGAAGGAAACACCATATATTTT. This sequence joins TRBV2 and TRBJ1-3, with D tentatively TRBD1 (5 bases). Germline values: CDR1 SNHLY, CDR2 FYNNEI. With 2 bases removed from V and 4 bases from J, the gap between germline ends came to 12 bases. The CDR3 is 15 amino acids. The full variable domain, rest sourced from reference TRBV2 and TRBJ1-3, is EPEVTQTPSHQVTQMGQEVILRCVPISNHLYFYWYRQILGQKVEFLVSFYNNEISEKSEIFDDQFSVERPDGSNFTLKIRSTKLEDSAMYFCASSEMWGEGNTIYFGEGSWLTVV.

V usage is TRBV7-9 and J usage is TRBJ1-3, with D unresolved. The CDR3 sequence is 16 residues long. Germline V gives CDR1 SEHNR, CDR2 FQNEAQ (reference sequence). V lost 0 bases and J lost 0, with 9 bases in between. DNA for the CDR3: TGTGCCAGCAGCTTAGCGTCCCAAAGCTCTGGAAACACCATATATTTT. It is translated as CASSLASQSSGNTIYF.

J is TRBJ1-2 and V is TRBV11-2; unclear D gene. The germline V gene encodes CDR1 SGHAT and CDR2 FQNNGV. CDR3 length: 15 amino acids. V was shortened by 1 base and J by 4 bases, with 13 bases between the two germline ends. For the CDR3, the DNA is TGTGCCAGCAGCTTAGTCCTGGCAGACGCCTATGGCTACACCTTC. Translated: CASSLVLADAYGYTF. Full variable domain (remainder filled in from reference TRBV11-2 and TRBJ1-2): EAGVAQSPRYKIIEKRQSVAFWCNPISGHATLYWYQQILGQGPKLLIQFQNNGVVDDSQLPKDRFSAERLKGVDSTLKIQPAKLEDSAVYLCASSLVLADAYGYTFGSGTRLTVV.

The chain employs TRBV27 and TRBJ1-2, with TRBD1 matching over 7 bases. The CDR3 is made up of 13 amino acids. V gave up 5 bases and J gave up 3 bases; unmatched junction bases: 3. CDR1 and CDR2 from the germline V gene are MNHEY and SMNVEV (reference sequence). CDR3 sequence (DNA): TGTGCCAGCAGTCCGGGACAGTACTATGGCTACACCTTC. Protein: CASSPGQYYGYTF.